Detailed here is one T cell receptor beta chain. What this receptor recognizes is not known. No base-level quality is on record; no much larger clone is a single base apart. The CDR3 has 13 amino acids, counting the end cysteine and phenylalanine. Of the read, only the CDR3 DNA is kept; its 39 bases are in frame from base 1. V was cut back by 6 bases and J by 4 bases, leaving a gap of 15 bases between them. From a lookup of the germline V gene, CDR1 and CDR2 are SQVTM and ANQGSEA. This entry comes from a study of T cell responses to AZD1222 COVID-19 vaccine (dated by TCRdb to the early 2020s). The study in broad terms: A total of about 230 trial participants underwent TCR sequencing, of whom around 200 received two doses of AZD1222 and about 26 received two doses of the MenACWY control vaccine. Trial participants were enrolled into age subgroups of 18-55, 56-69 and 70-plus years, which contained about 150, 28 and 57 TCR-sequenced participants, respectively. General findings and caveats noted by the study authors: Because no day 14 peak-response samples were available, the repertoires could be characterized only after the peak T cell response. Participants were mostly white British, with more females than males. The authors suggested clonal diversity may have been underestimated. In the small 56-69-year group, the increase in depth fell short of significance, most likely because of low power. After two AZD1222 doses, spike-specific TCR breadth and depth were significantly higher than at day 0 and than in MenACWY recipients. CD4 TCRs associated with the vaccine covered the entire spike protein, and the dominant responses were in regions 160-218 and 743-854. Reportedly, almost half of the unique spike-specific TCRs recognized epitopes lying outside the regions that are mutated in the B.1.351 and B.1.1.7 variants. Conclusions about previously exposed vaccinees are limited because only five to seven AZD1222 recipients were SARS-CoV-2 seropositive at baseline.

The CDR3 regions of human TCRbeta chains were subjected to immunosequencing. Per the source publication's procedure: Repertoire TCRs were checked for matches against a reference library of SARS-CoV-2-specific TCRs that had been generated using the MIRA antigen-specificity platform. Breadth was defined as the fraction of unique TCRs that were SARS-CoV-2-associated. Depth was defined as the fraction of total T cells that were SARS-CoV-2-associated. Using the MIRA data, each spike-specific TCR was mapped to the spike region that the TCR reacts to and placed in a CD4 or CD8 class. Log10-transformed breadth and depth values were compared by one-way ANOVA with Sidak's multiple comparisons tests. The table was pulled from immuneACCESS by TCRdb, which kept in-frame rearrangements only. Such tables lose some clones; where checked, under half of the loss comes from unresolved V genes, and the rest has no known cause. V and J calls and clone size follow that table, whereas D and trimming were derived from the DNA. This sample lists roughly 200,000 clones; approximately 94% were detected once. The ten biggest clones cover over 1.5% of the sample.

The sample's time point label, in plain terms: about 28 days (+/-7) after the second vaccine dose. What this sample's treatment or condition label stands for: meningococcal conjugate vaccine given as trial control. Samples from vaccinated people were obtained from the UK trials COV001 and COV002, which included a single-blind randomized controlled phase 2/3 trial of AZD1222 (ChAdOx1 nCoV-19) in healthy adults. Trial participant PBMC samples were collected at day 0 and day 28 after the second dose for TCRbeta chain sequencing. This receptor was taken from an adult who received the MenACWY meningococcal vaccine as a control. The chain is assembled from TRBV29-1 and TRBJ2-5, with TRBD2 tentatively as D gene (5 bases match). The material was peripheral blood, obtained 28 days after the second dose of the MenACWY control vaccine. Read as DNA, the sequence is TGCAGCGTCCCCCAAGAAGGGAGAGAGACCCAGTACTTC. Its translation reads: CSVPQEGRETQYF.